This T cell receptor (beta chain) was profiled in a study of regulatory T cells in long-lasting Graves disease. Findings and caveats of the study: Segments TRBV28, TRBJ1-2 and TRBJ2-5 showed preferential usage in persistent disease. Persistent Graves' patients showed less TCR diversity than newly diagnosed patients showed. The work looked only at peripheral blood and did not look at thyroid tissue.

The V gene's germline CDR1 is SEHNR and CDR2 FQNEAQ (reference sequence). The CDR3 runs 14 residues. Trimming took 0 bases from V and 5 from J, leaving 7 bases between them. Turning to this clonotype: The antigen remains undetermined. A much larger clone sits a single nucleotide away, making a read error possible.

The time point denotes: persistent/refractory GD, antithyroid drugs over 5 years with positive TRAb. From RNA extracted from PBMCs, the TCR library was made. Both iRepertoire HTBI primers and Arm-PCR of CDR3 regions were used to build the TCR beta libraries. Original processing notes: Across samples, about 56 TRBV and 12 to 15 TRBJ segments were found. TCRdb reprocessed the multiplex PCR reads via MiXCR and lists one record per CDR3 protein. TCRdb, not the authors, supplied the V and J calls. This table has under 450,000 distinct CDR3 sequences, roughly a quarter appearing once. Here the sequenced sample was peripheral blood mononuclear cells (PBMCs), taken when the disease was refractory, from a patient treated with antithyroid drugs. The chain uses TRBV7-9 and TRBJ1-4, with no clear D. This clonotype was sampled from a female donor with Graves disease. The CDR3 reads CASSLAVQNEKLFF. CDR3 in DNA: TGTGCCAGCAGCTTAGCGGTGCAAAATGAAAAACTGTTTTTT.